These T cell receptor beta chains were read from a single sample in a study of PD-1 blockade in classical Hodgkin lymphoma. Sequencing was performed with immunoSEQ multiplex PCR; in TCRdb, only in-frame clones are kept and a portion is missing. The sample has around 90,000 clones; 78% are singletons. Source: peripheral blood mononuclear cells (PBMCs), taken before the fourth cycle of nivolumab. The receptors come from a human donor with classical Hodgkin lymphoma. Each CDR3 is given with its conserved first and last residue. A D gene is named only where the DNA matches it firmly. Only some rows state a clone size, as once, few, many or a class for expanded clones.

d_call clone_size j_call v_call cdr3_nt cdr3_aa
- - TRBJ1-2 TRBV19 TGTGCCAGCCATGGAGACAGTAACTATGGCTACACCTTC CASHGDSNYGYTF
- - TRBJ2-7 TRBV6-5 TGTGCCAGCAGTTACTTCACGGACGGTTACGAGCAGTACTTC CASSYFTDGYEQYF
TRBD2 - TRBJ2-3 TRBV5-6 TGTGCCAGCAGCCTCGCGGGGGGCACAGATACGCAGTATTTT CASSLAGGTDTQYF
TRBD1 - TRBJ1-4 TRBV19 TGTGCCAGTAGTTCGGGACAGGGAGGTGAAAAACTGTTTTTT CASSSGQGGEKLFF
TRBD2 once TRBJ2-7 TRBV25-1 TGTGCCAGCAGTGTACCCGGGACTAGGGACTACGAGCAGTACTTC CASSVPGTRDYEQYF
- - TRBJ2-3 TRBV11-2 TGTGCCAGCAGCTTAGTGTCTGCACGTGGTACGCAGTATTTT CASSLVSARGTQYF
- few TRBJ1-5 TRBV30 TGTGCCTGGAGTGTACACGGGCAGCCCCAGCATTTT CAWSVHGQPQHF
- few TRBJ1-1 TRBV6-1 TGTGCCAGCTGGACACGGAACACTGAAGCTTTCTTT CASWTRNTEAFF
TRBD1 - TRBJ2-7 TRBV27 TGTGCCAGCAGTACGCGGGACAGGGGGGACTACGAGCAGTACTTC CASSTRDRGDYEQYF
- - TRBJ1-2 TRBV19 TGTGCCAGTAGTAAGGATGGCGGCTATGGCTACACCTTC CASSKDGGYGYTF
- few TRBJ1-5 TRBV30 TGTGCCTGGAGTGTACCATTTGGGCAGCCCCAGCATTTT CAWSVPFGQPQHF
- - TRBJ2-7 TRBV9 TGTGCCAGCAGCGTAGGCCTAGCCCTTCCCTACGAGCAGTACTTC CASSVGLALPYEQYF
- - TRBJ2-7 TRBV18 TGTGCCAGCTCACCCCGGGGGGCAACCTACGAGCAGTACTTC CASSPRGATYEQYF
TRBD2 - TRBJ2-2 TRBV2 TGTGCCAGCAGTGAAGCGACTAGCGAGGCCGGGGAGCTGTTTTTT CASSEATSEAGELFF
TRBD2 - TRBJ2-5 TRBV27 TGTGCCAGCAGTCCGGGACTAGCGGGGATTTTGGAGCAGTACTTC CASSPGLAGILEQYF
- - TRBJ2-5 TRBV5-6 TGTGCCAGCAGCCAGAGACAGGACCAAGAGACCCAGTACTTC CASSQRQDQETQYF
- - TRBJ2-1 TRBV29-1 TGCAGCGTTTGTGCGGGTTTGGGGTACAATGAGCAGTTCTTC CSVCAGLGYNEQFF
TRBD2 - TRBJ2-3 TRBV7-8 TGTGCCAGCATCCAAGCGGGATTAGCCGATACGCAGTATTTT CASIQAGLADTQYF
TRBD1 - TRBJ2-1 TRBV2 TGTGCCAGCAGTTGGGACAGGGGAGAGGGTGAGCAGTTCTTC CASSWDRGEGEQFF
TRBD2 - TRBJ2-5 TRBV5-4 TGTGCCAGCAGGTTGGGCCTAGCGGGCCAAGAGACCCAGTACTTC CASRLGLAGQETQYF
- - TRBJ1-1 TRBV11-2 TGTGCCAGCAGCTTAGCGAGTCAGAACACTGAAGCTTTCTTT CASSLASQNTEAFF
TRBD1 - TRBJ2-3 TRBV5-1 TGCGCCAGCAGCGCAGGGACAGGTCGGGATACGCAGTATTTT CASSAGTGRDTQYF
TRBD1 once TRBJ1-4 TRBV5-6 TGTGCCAGCAGCTTGGGGACAGGGACTAATGAAAAACTGTTTTTT CASSLGTGTNEKLFF
TRBD1 - TRBJ2-5 TRBV10-3 TGTGCCATCAGTGAGTCACTCCCGGGACAGGGCGACTTC CAISESLPGQGDF
TRBD2 - TRBJ2-3 TRBV5-6 TGTGCCAGCAGCTTGGTCGGCGGGGGGGCCTACGGCACAGATACGCAGTATTTT CASSLVGGGAYGTDTQYF
- - TRBJ2-7 TRBV6-1 TGTGCCAGCAGCATAGGGACCCTAGCCTACGAGCAGTACTTC CASSIGTLAYEQYF
TRBD2 - TRBJ2-2 TRBV6-5 TGTGCCAGCATCCGGGGGGACACCGGGGAGCTGTTTTTT CASIRGDTGELFF
TRBD2 - TRBJ2-7 TRBV7-9 TGTGCCAGCAGCTCAATAGCGGGAGTCGAGCAGTACTTC CASSSIAGVEQYF
- - TRBJ2-3 TRBV18 TGTGCCAGCTCACCAATCGCAGATACGCAGTATTTT CASSPIADTQYF
TRBD1 - TRBJ1-4 TRBV9 TGTGCCAGCAGCGTCAGCGTCGGGACAGAGGGGCTCCGGGAAAAACTGTTTTTT CASSVSVGTEGLREKLFF
TRBD1 - TRBJ1-5 TRBV6-1 TGTGCCAGCAGCGCGACAGGGGTCTACAATCAGCCCCAGCATTTT CASSATGVYNQPQHF
TRBD1 - TRBJ1-2 TRBV6-1 TGTGCCAGCAGTGAAGCCAGGGGGCTGGATGGCTACACCTTC CASSEARGLDGYTF
- - TRBJ1-3 TRBV6-5 TGTGCCAGCAGCGTCGGAAACACCATATATTTT CASSVGNTIYF
- - TRBJ1-4 TRBV2 TGTGCCAGCAGCCGCAGGGTAACTAATGAAAAACTGTTTTTT CASSRRVTNEKLFF
TRBD2 - TRBJ2-1 TRBV27 TGTGCCAGCAGTTTAGTCAACTACCAGCGGGGGTTCTACAATGAGCAGTTCTTC CASSLVNYQRGFYNEQFF
- many TRBJ1-2 TRBV2 TGTGCCAGCCGGGGGGGCGACTATGGCTACACCTTC CASRGGDYGYTF
- - TRBJ2-5 TRBV7-9 TGTGCCAGCAGCTTAGCTCTTGAGACCCAGTACTTC CASSLALETQYF
TRBD2 - TRBJ2-7 TRBV7-9 TGTGCCAGCAGCTCGGAACTAGCGGGGTTCTACGAGCAGTACTTC CASSSELAGFYEQYF
TRBD1 - TRBJ2-5 TRBV9 TGTGCCAGCAGCACCCGACAGGGGGCGAGGCAAGAGACCCAGTACTTC CASSTRQGARQETQYF
TRBD1 once TRBJ1-6 TRBV4-1 TGCGCCAGCAGCCAAGATAGGGGACAGGGAAATTCACCCCTCCACTTT CASSQDRGQGNSPLHF
TRBD1 few TRBJ1-4 TRBV7-6 TGTGCCAGCAGCTTAGCTCGACAGGGGGGAAAACTGTTTTTT CASSLARQGGKLFF
- - TRBJ1-5 TRBV19 TGTGCCAGTAGTATAGGAGCGGGAAGCATCAATCAGCCCCAGCATTTT CASSIGAGSINQPQHF